A single sample gave rise to the 18 T cell receptor beta chains below, sequenced in a study of blood T cells in healthy people across ages. For the second PCR, which ran for roughly 6 to 11 cycles, a sample-barcoded 5' primer and a J-beta primer mix were used. TCRdb called the 5' RACE reads again in MiXCR, with one record for every CDR3 protein. The repertoire holds some 1.6 million distinct CDR3 sequences, around 36% seen once, with about 11% in the top ten. Sequenced material: blood. Receptors originate from a woman in her 30s in good health.

This clonotype was detected only a few times. The gene calls are TRBV27 and TRBJ1-5; TRBD1 is a possible D gene (5 bases). The CDR3 runs to 14 residues. V dropped 4 bases and J dropped 4 bases, with 11 bases sitting between them. Germline CDR1 MNHEY, CDR2 SMNVEV (reference sequence). The CDR3 spells CASSSGLRNQPQHF. CDR3 coding DNA: TGTGCCAGCAGTTCGGGACTTAGAAATCAGCCCCAGCATTTT.

In its sample, this clonotype was seen once. The chain joins TRBV20-1 to TRBJ1-5; D call uncertain. This CDR3 region has 13 residues. Trimming cost V 3 bases and J 3 bases, with 9 bases left between them. The germline V gene encodes CDR1 DFQATT and CDR2 SNEGSKA (reference sequence). CDR3 in amino acids: CSARSSYNQPQHF. In DNA, the CDR3 is TGCAGTGCTAGGTCCAGCTACAATCAGCCCCAGCATTTT.

This clonotype was found once. A read error may explain this, as a much larger clone is one base away. The chain couples TRBV29-1 to TRBJ2-1, with TRBD2 as a possible D gene (5 bases). Per the germline V gene, CDR1 is SQVTM and CDR2 is ANQGSEA. V gave up 3 bases and J gave up 4 bases, with 19 bases separating them. This CDR3 spans 16 amino acids. In nucleotides, the CDR3 is TGCAGCGTTGAGGCATCCGGGATAGTCGATTACAATGAGCAGTTCTTC. It specifies CSVEASGIVDYNEQFF.

The chain carries TRBV12-3 or TRBV12-4 and TRBJ2-6; D gene ambiguous. Trimming took off 8 bases at V and 0 bases at J, with 14 bases between the two ends. CDR3 length equals 16 residues. The CDR3 nucleotides are TGTGCCAGCCAATTGAGCCGGAACTCTGGGGCCAACGTCCTGACTTTC. As protein: CASQLSRNSGANVLTF.

The gene calls are TRBV5-1 and TRBJ1-1; D unclear. The CDR3 sequence is 14 residues long. Per the germline V gene, CDR1 is SGHRS and CDR2 is YFSETQ. V lost 1 base and J 1 base, leaving 8 bases between the germline ends. CDR3 region: CASSLLDENTEAFF. CDR3 nucleotides: TGCGCCAGCAGCTTGTTGGACGAGAACACTGAAGCTTTCTTT.

Comments on this clonotype: It may be a read error: a sequence one base away is much more abundant. V usage is TRBV29-1 and J usage is TRBJ2-7, with a weak D call TRBD1 (5 bases). Germline V gene sequence: CDR1 SQVTM, CDR2 ANQGSEA. The ends were cut back, 4 bases at V and 0 bases at J, with 13 bases in the middle. The CDR3 sequence is 14 residues long. CDR3 in amino acids: CSVGLARGSYEQYF. The CDR3 nucleotides read TGCAGCGTTGGGCTGGCAAGGGGCTCCTACGAGCAGTACTTC.

The chain is built from TRBV18 and TRBJ2-3; TRBD2 matches at 7 bases. The V gene end was trimmed by 4 bases and the J gene end by 4 bases; junction bases not matched to a gene: 5. Germline V gene lookup returns CDR1 KGHSH and CDR2 LQKENI. The CDR3 runs 14 residues. The CDR3 bases are TGTGCCAGCTCACAGGGACTACCCCCAGATACGCAGTATTTT. Protein product: CASSQGLPPDTQYF. The variable domain in full, with the rest retrieved from reference TRBV18 and TRBJ2-3, is NAGVMQNPRHLVRRRGQEARLRCSPMKGHSHVYWYRQLPEEGLKFMVYLQKENIIDESGMPKERFSAEFPKEGPSILRIQQVVRGDSAAYFCASSQGLPPDTQYFGPGTRLTVL.

The rearrangement uses TRBV7-8 and TRBJ2-7; TRBD1 matches at 8 bases. With V trimmed by 1 base and J by 0 bases, 8 bases remained unmatched. There are 17 residues in the CDR3. Germline V gene data show CDR1 as SGHVS and CDR2 as FQNEAQ. CDR3 nucleotides: TGTGCCAGCAGCTTAGGACGTAGAGGACAGGGCTCCTACGAGCAGTACTTC. Amino acids: CASSLGRRGQGSYEQYF.

This clonotype was seen at least ten times. J is TRBJ2-5 and V is TRBV20-1, with TRBD2 identical over 8 bases. Per the germline V gene, CDR1 is DFQATT and CDR2 is SNEGSKA (reference sequence). Trimming removed 1 base from V and 12 bases from J; junction bases left unmatched: 4. This CDR3 comprises 11 residues. The CDR3 region is CSARVGGLEYF. CDR3 nucleotide sequence: TGCAGTGCTAGAGTAGGGGGACTAGAGTACTTC.

This chain uses TRBV9 with TRBJ1-1, with D possibly being TRBD1 (5 bases). Germline V CDR1 and CDR2: SGDLS, YYNGEE. The V gene lost 0 bases and the J gene lost 5 bases, with 14 bases spanning the gap. This CDR3 has 15 amino acids. CDR3 amino acids: CASSVGIGARTEAFF. The CDR3 DNA sequence: TGTGCCAGCAGCGTAGGGATCGGGGCGAGGACTGAAGCTTTCTTT.

This clonotype was observed a handful of times. The rearrangement links TRBV20-1 to TRBJ2-7; 10 nucleotides agree with TRBD2. The V gene end was trimmed by 5 bases and the J gene end by 4 bases; junction bases not matched to a gene: 2. CDR1 is DFQATT and CDR2 is SNEGSKA in the germline V gene (reference sequence). The CDR3 length is 12 residues. The CDR3 nucleotides are TGCAGTGCTGTAGCGGGAGGTTACGAGCAGTACTTC. Its protein product is CSAVAGGYEQYF.

The rearrangement joins TRBV7-9 to TRBJ1-5; TRBD1 matches 8 bases. The V and J ends lost 1 base and 1 base, in that order; junction bases with no gene match: 6. Germline V gene data show CDR1 as SEHNR and CDR2 as FQNEAQ (reference sequence). There are 17 residues in the CDR3. The CDR3 coding sequence is TGTGCCAGCAGCTTAGGGGCAGGGGGCAGGAGCAATCAGCCCCAGCATTTT. Protein sequence: CASSLGAGGRSNQPQHF.

This chain links TRBV11-2 with TRBJ2-1; D is tentatively TRBD1 or TRBD2 (6 bases each). This CDR3 is 13 amino acids long. CDR1 is SGHAT, CDR2 FQNNGV, per germline. V was trimmed by 5 bases and J by 10 bases, leaving 15 bases between them. The CDR3 DNA follows: TGTGCCAGCAGCCCAACTAGGGGGAGGGAGCAGTTCTTC. Translating gives CASSPTRGREQFF.

The chain uses TRBV29-1 and TRBJ2-1, with 8 bases that match TRBD1. From germline, CDR1 is SQVTM and CDR2 ANQGSEA. There are 16 residues in the CDR3. V was clipped by 1 base and J by 0 bases; unmatched bases: 5. In nucleotides, the CDR3 is TGCAGCGTTGAAGCAGGGGGCTATTTCTCCTACAATGAGCAGTTCTTC. Translating it yields CSVEAGGYFSYNEQFF.

The chain links TRBV3-1 to TRBJ2-5, with TRBD1 identical over 7 bases. The CDR3 runs to 13 residues. CDR1 and CDR2 from the germline V gene are LGHDT and YNNKEL (reference sequence). Trimming cost V 6 bases and J 11 bases; bases outside gene matches: 12. This CDR3 reads CASRFWDSEEQYF. CDR3 bases: TGTGCCAGCAGATTTTGGGACAGCGAGGAGCAGTACTTC.

The chain has TRBV12-3 or TRBV12-4 and TRBJ2-4, with D unresolved. The ends were cut back, 4 bases at V and 8 bases at J, with 3 bases in the middle. The CDR3 is made up of 10 amino acids. The CDR3 region has the DNA TGTGCCAGCAGTTGGGACATTCAGTACTTC. This gives the protein CASSWDIQYF.

This clonotype appeared a few times. This sequence joins TRBV5-1 and TRBJ1-6; 7 bases are a match to TRBD1. The CDR3 loop spans 14 amino acids. Germline values: CDR1 SGHRS, CDR2 YFSETQ. Losses at the gene ends were 0 bases for V and 11 bases for J; bases not matched to a gene: 5. CDR3: CASSLGQGETPLHF. The CDR3 DNA reads as TGCGCCAGCAGCTTGGGACAGGGAGAGACACCCCTCCACTTT. The full variable domain, its missing parts supplied by reference TRBV5-1 and TRBJ1-6, is KAGVTQTPRYLIKTRGQQVTLSCSPISGHRSVSWYQQTPGQGLQFLFEYFSETQRNKGNFPGRFSGRQFSNSRSEMNVSTLELGDSALYLCASSLGQGETPLHFGNGTRLTVT.

The chain couples TRBV7-6 to TRBJ2-5; tentative D call: TRBD1 (5 bases). V lost 0 bases to trimming and J lost 3 bases, with 14 bases between them. Germline lookup yields CDR1 SGHVS and CDR2 FNYEAQ. CDR3 length: 16 amino acids. The CDR3 sequence is CASSLAQNRWEETQYF. Written as DNA, the CDR3 is TGTGCCAGCAGCTTAGCGCAGAACAGGTGGGAAGAGACCCAGTACTTC. Full variable domain (missing parts from reference TRBV7-6 and TRBJ2-5): GAGVSQSPRYKVTKRGQDVALRCDPISGHVSLYWYRQALGQGPEFLTYFNYEAQQDKSGLPNDRFSAERPEGSISTLTIQRTEQRDSAMYRCASSLAQNRWEETQYFGPGTRLLVL.